The next 5 T cell receptor beta chains were all read from a single sample in a study of CD8 T cells in ankylosing spondylitis. TCRdb fed the 5' RACE reads into MiXCR, producing one record per CDR3 protein. The table shows fewer than 250,000 distinct CDR3 sequences, with 20% to 30% occurring only once. The source material was blood, either unsorted or a sorted T cell fraction (not recorded which). The receptors stem from a male donor with ankylosing spondylitis or in good health (not recorded which).

This chain uses TRBV20-1 with TRBJ2-5; 8 bases agree with TRBD2. The CDR3 is 16 amino acids. V gave up 5 bases and J gave up 7 bases; unmatched junction bases: 18. Germline loops: CDR1 DFQATT, CDR2 SNEGSKA (reference sequence). The CDR3 DNA is TGCAGTGCTCCAGGCGCGAGGAGCGGGAGAGGATTGACCCAGTACTTC. Translated: CSAPGARSGRGLTQYF.

The chain has TRBV6-1 and TRBJ1-4; TRBD1 is a possible D gene (6 bases). V lost 8 bases, J lost 8 bases, and 15 bases lay in between. The CDR3 is 13 amino acids. Germline loops: CDR1 MNHNS, CDR2 SASEGT. The CDR3 coding sequence is TGTGCCAGCGGGGGGGGCTACGGCGAAAAACTGTTTTTT. Encoded protein: CASGGGYGEKLFF.

The sample holds many counts of this clonotype. The chain links TRBV20-1 to TRBJ2-3, with unresolved D. Trimming removed 3 bases at V and 5 bases at J, with 9 bases between. The germline CDR1 and CDR2 sequences are DFQATT and SNEGSKA (reference sequence). The CDR3 has 12 amino acids. CDR3 region: CSASALEDTQYF. The CDR3 DNA follows: TGCAGTGCTAGCGCACTGGAAGATACGCAGTATTTT.

This clonotype was counted between two and nine times. The chain recombines TRBV10-3 with TRBJ2-7; 7 nucleotides agree with TRBD1. This CDR3 spans 15 amino acids. V was pared by 3 bases and J by 0 bases, with 5 bases of the junction left unmatched. Germline loops: CDR1 ENHRY, CDR2 SYGVKD. CDR3 DNA sequence: TGTGCCATCAGTGACCCGGGACAGAACTCCTACGAGCAGTACTTC. This gives the protein CAISDPGQNSYEQYF.

This clonotype was observed many times. The chain is built from TRBV24-1 and TRBJ2-1; 15 bases line up with TRBD2. The ends lost 7 bases at V and 7 bases at J; junction bases unmatched: 4. The CDR3 extends over 15 amino acids. Germline assignment: CDR1 KGHDR and CDR2 SFDVKD. As DNA, the CDR3 is TGTGCCACCAGCGGACTAGCGGGAGGGCGGAATGAGCAGTTCTTC. Amino acids: CATSGLAGGRNEQFF.